This entry lists 17 T cell receptor beta chains sequenced from one sample in a study of blood T cell repertoires in COVID-19. TCRdb's copy holds only in-frame clones and misses some; the assay was immunoSEQ multiplex PCR. The sample includes 150,000 to 200,000 clones, 75% to 90% seen only once; the top ten take roughly 7.5%. The sequencing sample was made of peripheral blood. These TCRs come from a woman between 65 and 79 years old with COVID-19, enrolled during active disease.

The gene calls are TRBV28 and TRBJ1-6, with unresolved D. Germline CDR1 MDHEN, CDR2 SYDVKM. V was pared by 1 base and J by 5 bases, with 12 bases between. This CDR3 is 16 amino acids long. DNA for the CDR3: TGTGCCAGCAGTTTATTTCCCGCCCAGAATAATTCACCCCTCCACTTT. Protein product: CASSLFPAQNNSPLHF.

This clone was seen a few times. The chain couples TRBV24-1 to TRBJ2-3; 9 nucleotides match TRBD2. This CDR3 has 16 residues. Germline CDR1 is KGHDR and CDR2 is SFDVKD. With V trimmed by 7 bases and J by 3 bases, 10 bases remained unmatched. The CDR3 here is CATSAAGGFTTDTQYF. The CDR3 DNA follows: TGTGCCACCAGCGCGGCGGGAGGGTTTACGACAGATACGCAGTATTTT.

The chain employs TRBV5-8 and TRBJ1-5; 9 bases match TRBD1. V was clipped by 4 bases and J by 8 bases; unmatched bases: 10. Germline V gives CDR1 SGHTS, CDR2 YDEGEE. The length of the CDR3 is 15 residues. CDR3 sequence reads: CASSKAGTGLEPQHF. CDR3 DNA: TGTGCCAGCAGCAAGGCCGGGACAGGGTTGGAGCCCCAGCATTTT.

Concerning this clone: An end of the junction differs from the germline gene, which may be a read error. The chain recombines TRBV6-6 with TRBJ2-1, with 11 bases fitting TRBD2. In germline, CDR1 is MNHNY, CDR2 SVGAGI (reference sequence). This CDR3 spans 16 amino acids. The CDR3, as DNA: TGTGCCAGCAGTTACTCAGGGACTAGCGGTAACAATGATCAGTTCTTC. Translation gives CASSYSGTSGNNDQFF.

On this clone: This same CDR3 is encoded by further DNA sequences in the sample. This rearrangement joins TRBV5-1 to TRBJ2-3; 8 positions agree with TRBD2. CDR3 length: 14 amino acids. Germline trimming cut 7 bases from V and 2 bases from J; bases unmatched to any gene: 6. The V gene's germline CDR1 is SGHRS and CDR2 YFSETQ. CDR3 sequence (DNA): TGCGCCAGCCGGTTAGCGGGGCCCACAGATACGCAGTATTTT. It translates to CASRLAGPTDTQYF. Drawing the rest from reference TRBV5-1 and TRBJ2-3, the complete variable domain is KAGVTQTPRYLIKTRGQQVTLSCSPISGHRSVSWYQQTPGQGLQFLFEYFSETQRNKGNFPGRFSGRQFSNSRSEMNVSTLELGDSALYLCASRLAGPTDTQYFGPGTRLTVL.

Turning to this clone: The sample has other DNA sequences that encode this CDR3 too. The chain carries TRBV5-1 and TRBJ1-4, with 8 positions matching TRBD1. The junction had 0 bases not matched to a gene; V was cut back by 0 bases and J by 5 bases. Germline V gene sequence: CDR1 SGHRS, CDR2 YFSETQ. This CDR3 has 14 amino acids. The CDR3 region has the DNA TGCGCCAGCAGCTTGGGACAGGGGAATGAAAAACTGTTTTTT. Amino acids: CASSLGQGNEKLFF.

This clone is a singleton in its sample. The rearrangement uses TRBV5-5 and TRBJ1-4, with 7 bases aligning to TRBD1. CDR3 length equals 16 residues. CDR1 SGHKS and CDR2 YYEKEE come from the germline V gene (reference sequence). The junction had 7 bases not matched to a gene; V was cut back by 5 bases and J by 0 bases. CDR3 protein: CASSPRTGATNEKLFF. In nucleotides, the CDR3 is TGTGCCAGCAGTCCTCGAACAGGGGCAACTAATGAAAAACTGTTTTTT.

The chain carries TRBV5-1 and TRBJ1-1; perhaps TRBD1 as D (5 bases). This CDR3 region has 14 residues. Between the trimmed V and J ends, which lost 1 base and 3 bases, there was a span of 10 bases. Germline loops: CDR1 SGHRS, CDR2 YFSETQ. Here the CDR3 reads CASSLWGGDTEAFF. The CDR3 DNA sequence: TGCGCCAGCAGCTTGTGGGGCGGGGACACTGAAGCTTTCTTT. Complete variable domain (other parts from reference TRBV5-1 and TRBJ1-1): KAGVTQTPRYLIKTRGQQVTLSCSPISGHRSVSWYQQTPGQGLQFLFEYFSETQRNKGNFPGRFSGRQFSNSRSEMNVSTLELGDSALYLCASSLWGGDTEAFFGQGTRLTVV.

The chain combines TRBV20-1 with TRBJ2-3; 10 bases align to TRBD2. The CDR3 runs 19 residues. V lost 3 bases, J lost 2 bases, and 17 bases stayed unmatched. Looked up from germline, CDR1 is DFQATT and CDR2 is SNEGSKA (reference sequence). The CDR3 sequence: CSASSPLAGVLSFTDTQYF. Written as DNA, the CDR3 is TGCAGTGCTAGTTCTCCGCTAGCGGGAGTTCTCTCGTTCACAGATACGCAGTATTTT.

CDR3 sequence (DNA): TGTGCCAGTAGTATGCCCAACCAGGGGGGAACCCAAGCTAACTATGGCTACACCTTC. This codes for CASSMPNQGGTQANYGYTF. The chain has TRBV19 and TRBJ1-2, with TRBD1 identical over 7 bases. Trimming at V came to 3 bases and at J to 0 bases, leaving 16 bases not matched to a gene. Germline CDR1 and CDR2: LNHDA and SQIVND (reference sequence). The CDR3 spans 19 residues.

The chain joins TRBV4-1 to TRBJ2-3; D is ambiguous. The V gene lost 1 base and the J gene lost 3 bases, with 5 bases spanning the gap. The CDR3 sequence is 13 residues long. CDR1 is MGHRA and CDR2 is YSYEKL in the germline V gene. The CDR3 protein is CASSQALTDTQYF. In DNA, the CDR3 is TGCGCCAGCAGCCAAGCTTTGACAGATACGCAGTATTTT.

The CDR3 loop is CASSFNRGRGGELFF. The DNA of the CDR3 is TGTGCCAGCAGCTTCAACAGGGGGCGAGGCGGGGAGCTGTTTTTT. The chain joins TRBV7-2 to TRBJ2-2, with 9 bases matching TRBD1. The CDR3 contains 15 residues. From germline, CDR1 is SGHTA and CDR2 FQGNSA. V gave up 3 bases and J gave up 7 bases; unmatched junction bases: 6. Looking up the rest from reference TRBV7-2 and TRBJ2-2 gives the full variable domain: GAGVSQSPSNKVTEKGKDVELRCDPISGHTALYWYRQSLGQGLEFLIYFQGNSAPDKSGLPSDRFSAERTGGSVSTLTIQRTQQEDSAVYLCASSFNRGRGGELFFGEGSRLTVL.

The chain has TRBV19 and TRBJ2-1, with D perhaps TRBD1 (6 bases). V was pared by 4 bases and J by 5 bases, with 12 bases between. This CDR3 spans 14 amino acids. Germline CDR1 reads LNHDA; CDR2 reads SQIVND (reference sequence). This chain's CDR3 is CASSTFTGNNEQFF. For the CDR3, the DNA is TGTGCCAGTAGTACGTTCACAGGGAACAATGAGCAGTTCTTC.

This clone was counted only a few times. The rearrangement uses TRBV2 and TRBJ2-2; the match to TRBD1 covers 8 bases. Germline V CDR1 and CDR2: SNHLY, FYNNEI. V trimming: 0 bases; J trimming: 1 base; junction bases outside the gene matches: 7. The CDR3 totals 18 residues. The CDR3: CASSEAEMGQVNTGELFF. CDR3 in DNA: TGTGCCAGCAGTGAAGCGGAAATGGGACAGGTGAACACCGGGGAGCTGTTTTTT.

The chain combines TRBV5-1 with TRBJ1-6; TRBD1 is a possible D gene (5 bases). Trimming took 1 base from V and 8 from J, leaving 16 bases between them. The CDR3 sequence is 16 residues long. Germline V lookup: CDR1 SGHRS, CDR2 YFSETQ. The CDR3 loop reads CASSLTGAVYDSPLHF. CDR3 nucleotides: TGCGCCAGCAGCTTGACTGGGGCAGTATATGATTCACCCCTCCACTTT.

This clone was found a few times. J is TRBJ2-7 and V is TRBV25-1; maybe TRBD1 (5 bases). The CDR3 contains 11 residues. Looked up from germline, CDR1 is MGHDK and CDR2 is SYGVNS. V was shortened by 7 bases and J by 4 bases, with 8 bases between the two germline ends. This CDR3 reads CASKQGYEQYF. CDR3 nucleotide sequence: TGTGCCAGCAAGCAGGGTTACGAGCAGTACTTC.

This chain uses TRBV28 with TRBJ1-2, with 7 bases aligning to TRBD1. Unmatched junction bases numbered 6, after V lost 3 bases and J lost 8 bases. The CDR3 runs to 13 residues. CDR1 and CDR2 (germline): MDHEN, SYDVKM. Written as DNA, the CDR3 is TGTGCCAGCAGTTTCCCAGGGGGGCCGGGCTACACCTTC. This sequence encodes CASSFPGGPGYTF.